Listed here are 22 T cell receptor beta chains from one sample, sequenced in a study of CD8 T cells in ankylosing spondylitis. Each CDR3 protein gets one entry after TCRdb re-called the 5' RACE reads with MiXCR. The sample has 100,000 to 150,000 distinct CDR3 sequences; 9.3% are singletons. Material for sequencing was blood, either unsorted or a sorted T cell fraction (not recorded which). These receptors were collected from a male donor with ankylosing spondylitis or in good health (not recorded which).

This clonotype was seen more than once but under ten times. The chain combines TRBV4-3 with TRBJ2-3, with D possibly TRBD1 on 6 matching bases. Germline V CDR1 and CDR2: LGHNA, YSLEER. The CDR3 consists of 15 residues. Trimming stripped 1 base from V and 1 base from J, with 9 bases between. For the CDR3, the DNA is TGCGCCAGCAGCCAAGTGGGACAAGGCACAGATACGCAGTATTTT. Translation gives CASSQVGQGTDTQYF.

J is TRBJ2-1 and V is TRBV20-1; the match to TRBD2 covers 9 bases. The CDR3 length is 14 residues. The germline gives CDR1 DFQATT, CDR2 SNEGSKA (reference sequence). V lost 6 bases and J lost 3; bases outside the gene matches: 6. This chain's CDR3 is CSAQRREGYNEQFF. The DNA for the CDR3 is TGCAGTGCCCAGCGGCGGGAGGGCTACAATGAGCAGTTCTTC.

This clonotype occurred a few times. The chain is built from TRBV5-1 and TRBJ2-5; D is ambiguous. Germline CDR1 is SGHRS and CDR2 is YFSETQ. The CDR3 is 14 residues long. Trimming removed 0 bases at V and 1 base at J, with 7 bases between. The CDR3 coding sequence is TGCGCCAGCAGCTTGGGGGTGTTCCAAGAGACCCAGTACTTC. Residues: CASSLGVFQETQYF.

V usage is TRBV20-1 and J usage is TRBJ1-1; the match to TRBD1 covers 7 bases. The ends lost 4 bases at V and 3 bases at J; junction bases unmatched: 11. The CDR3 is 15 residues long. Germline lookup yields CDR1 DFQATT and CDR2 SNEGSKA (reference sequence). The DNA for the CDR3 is TGCAGTGCTATCGTCACAGGGGACCTGGACACTGAAGCTTTCTTT. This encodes CSAIVTGDLDTEAFF.

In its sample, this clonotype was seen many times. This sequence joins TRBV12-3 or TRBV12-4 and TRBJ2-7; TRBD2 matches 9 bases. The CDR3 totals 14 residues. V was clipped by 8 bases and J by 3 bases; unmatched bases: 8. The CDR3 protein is CASGLAGLIYEQYF. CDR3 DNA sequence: TGTGCCAGCGGGCTAGCGGGACTAATCTACGAGCAGTACTTC.

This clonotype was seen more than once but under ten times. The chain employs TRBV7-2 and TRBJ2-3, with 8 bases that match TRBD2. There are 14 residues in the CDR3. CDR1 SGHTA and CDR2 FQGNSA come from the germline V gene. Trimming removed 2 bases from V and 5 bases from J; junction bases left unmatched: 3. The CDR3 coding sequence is TGTGCCAGCAGCTTAAGGCTAGCGGGAGATACGCAGTATTTT. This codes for CASSLRLAGDTQYF. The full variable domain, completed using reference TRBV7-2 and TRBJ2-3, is GAGVSQSPSNKVTEKGKDVELRCDPISGHTALYWYRQSLGQGLEFLIYFQGNSAPDKSGLPSDRFSAERTGGSVSTLTIQRTQQEDSAVYLCASSLRLAGDTQYFGPGTRLTVL.

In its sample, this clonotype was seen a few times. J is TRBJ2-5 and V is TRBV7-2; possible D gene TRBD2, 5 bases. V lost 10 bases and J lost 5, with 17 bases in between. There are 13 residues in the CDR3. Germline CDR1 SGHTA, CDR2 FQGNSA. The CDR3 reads CATRTAGLETQYF. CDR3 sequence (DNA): TGTGCCACCCGGACTGCCGGGCTTGAGACCCAGTACTTC. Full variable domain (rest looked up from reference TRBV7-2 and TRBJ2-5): GAGVSQSPSNKVTEKGKDVELRCDPISGHTALYWYRQSLGQGLEFLIYFQGNSAPDKSGLPSDRFSAERTGGSVSTLTIQRTQQEDSAVYLCATRTAGLETQYFGPGTRLLVL.

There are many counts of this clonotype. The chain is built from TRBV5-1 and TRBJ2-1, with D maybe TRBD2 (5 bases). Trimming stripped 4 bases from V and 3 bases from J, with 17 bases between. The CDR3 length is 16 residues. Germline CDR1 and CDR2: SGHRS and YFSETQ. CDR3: CASSIRADVVYNEQFF. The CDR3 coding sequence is TGCGCCAGCAGCATTCGAGCGGACGTGGTCTACAATGAGCAGTTCTTC.

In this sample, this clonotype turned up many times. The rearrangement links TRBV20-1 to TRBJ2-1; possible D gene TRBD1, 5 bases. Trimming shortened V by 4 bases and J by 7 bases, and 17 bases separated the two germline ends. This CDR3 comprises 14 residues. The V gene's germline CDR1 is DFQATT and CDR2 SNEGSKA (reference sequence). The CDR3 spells CSATDSHGVNEQFF. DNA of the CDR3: TGCAGTGCTACAGACAGCCACGGTGTAAATGAGCAGTTCTTC.

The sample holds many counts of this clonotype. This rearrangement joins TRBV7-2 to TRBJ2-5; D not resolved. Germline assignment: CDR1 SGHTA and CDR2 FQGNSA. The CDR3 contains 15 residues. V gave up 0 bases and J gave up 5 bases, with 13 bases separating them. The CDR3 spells CASSLASARVETQYF. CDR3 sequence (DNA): TGTGCCAGCAGCTTAGCGAGTGCTAGGGTTGAGACCCAGTACTTC.

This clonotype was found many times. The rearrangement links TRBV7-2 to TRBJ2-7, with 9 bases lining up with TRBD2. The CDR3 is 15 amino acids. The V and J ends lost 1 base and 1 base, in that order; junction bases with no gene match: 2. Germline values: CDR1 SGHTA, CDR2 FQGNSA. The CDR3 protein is CASSLVAGGSYEQYF. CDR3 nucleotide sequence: TGTGCCAGCAGCTTAGTGGCGGGAGGGTCCTACGAGCAGTACTTC.

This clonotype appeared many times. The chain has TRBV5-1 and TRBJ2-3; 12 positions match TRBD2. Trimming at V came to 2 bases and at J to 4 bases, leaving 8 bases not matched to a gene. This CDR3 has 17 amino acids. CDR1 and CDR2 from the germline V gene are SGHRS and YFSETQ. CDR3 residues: CASSFGRASGRADTQYF. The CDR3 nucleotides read TGCGCCAGCAGCTTCGGCAGAGCTAGCGGGAGGGCAGATACGCAGTATTTT.

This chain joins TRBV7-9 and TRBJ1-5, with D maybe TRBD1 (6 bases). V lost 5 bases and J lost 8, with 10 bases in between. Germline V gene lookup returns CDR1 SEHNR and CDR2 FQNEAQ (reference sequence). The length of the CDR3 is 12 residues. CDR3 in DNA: TGTGCCAGCAGCCCGGACAGCGAGCCCCAGCATTTT. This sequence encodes CASSPDSEPQHF.

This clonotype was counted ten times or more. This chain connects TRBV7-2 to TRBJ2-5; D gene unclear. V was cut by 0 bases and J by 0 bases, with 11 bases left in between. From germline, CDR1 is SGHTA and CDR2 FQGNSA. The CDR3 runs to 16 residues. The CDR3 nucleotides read TGTGCCAGCAGCTTAGCGCTGGGCAGGTACCAAGAGACCCAGTACTTC. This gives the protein CASSLALGRYQETQYF.

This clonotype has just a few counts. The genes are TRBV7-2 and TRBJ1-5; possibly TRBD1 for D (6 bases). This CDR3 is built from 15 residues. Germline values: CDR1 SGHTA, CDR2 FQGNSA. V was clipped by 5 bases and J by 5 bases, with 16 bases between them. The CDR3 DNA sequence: TGTGCCAGCAGCGTAGGGGACACCACTTATCAGCCCCAGCATTTT. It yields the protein CASSVGDTTYQPQHF.

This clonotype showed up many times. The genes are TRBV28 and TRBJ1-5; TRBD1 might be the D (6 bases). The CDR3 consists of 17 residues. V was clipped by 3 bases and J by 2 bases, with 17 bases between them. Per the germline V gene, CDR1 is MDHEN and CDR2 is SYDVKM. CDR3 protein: CASSFLQGTGGNQPQHF. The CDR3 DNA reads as TGTGCCAGCAGTTTTCTACAGGGCACGGGAGGCAATCAGCCCCAGCATTTT.

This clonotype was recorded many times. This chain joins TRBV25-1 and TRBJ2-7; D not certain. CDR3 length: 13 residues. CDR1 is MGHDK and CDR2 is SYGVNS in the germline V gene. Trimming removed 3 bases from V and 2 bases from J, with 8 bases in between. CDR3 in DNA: TGTGCCAGCAGTGAGTCAGATCCCTACGAGCAGTACTTC. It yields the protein CASSESDPYEQYF.

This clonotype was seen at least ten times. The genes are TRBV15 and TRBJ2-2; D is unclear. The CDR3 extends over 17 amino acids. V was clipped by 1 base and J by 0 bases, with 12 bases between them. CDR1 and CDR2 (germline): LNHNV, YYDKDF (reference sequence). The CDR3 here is CATSRVSLYANTGELFF. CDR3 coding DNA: TGTGCCACCAGCAGAGTTAGCCTATACGCGAACACCGGGGAGCTGTTTTTT.

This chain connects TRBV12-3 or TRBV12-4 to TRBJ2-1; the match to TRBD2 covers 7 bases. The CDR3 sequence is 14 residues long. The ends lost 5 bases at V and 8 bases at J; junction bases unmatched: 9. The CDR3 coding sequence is TGTGCCAGCAGTGCCTTTGGACTAGATGATGAGCAGTTCTTC. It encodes CASSAFGLDDEQFF.

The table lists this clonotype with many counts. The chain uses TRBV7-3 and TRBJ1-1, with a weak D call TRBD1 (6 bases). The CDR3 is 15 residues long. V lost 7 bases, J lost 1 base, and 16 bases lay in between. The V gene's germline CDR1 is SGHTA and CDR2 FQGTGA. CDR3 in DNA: TGTGCCAGCACCACGGGGGGGGCGCCGAACACTGAAGCTTTCTTT. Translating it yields CASTTGGAPNTEAFF.

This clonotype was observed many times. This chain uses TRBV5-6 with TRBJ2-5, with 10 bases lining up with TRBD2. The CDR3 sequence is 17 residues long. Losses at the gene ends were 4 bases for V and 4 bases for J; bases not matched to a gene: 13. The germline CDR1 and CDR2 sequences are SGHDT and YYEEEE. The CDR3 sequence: CASSQEKIAGGSETQYF. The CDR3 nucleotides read TGTGCCAGCAGCCAGGAAAAGATAGCGGGAGGCTCAGAGACCCAGTACTTC.

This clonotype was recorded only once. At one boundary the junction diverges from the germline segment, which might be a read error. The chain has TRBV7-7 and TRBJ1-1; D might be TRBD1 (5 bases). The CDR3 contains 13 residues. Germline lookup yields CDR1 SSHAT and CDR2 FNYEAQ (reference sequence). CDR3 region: CASSKGRDTEAFF. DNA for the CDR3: TGTGCTAGCAGCAAAGGCAGGGACACTGAAGCTTTCTTT.